Only one count was recorded for the clone carrying this T cell receptor beta chain. Its antigen remains unknown. This entry is derived from a study of cytomegalovirus exposure and HLA in healthy donors. Notes on the study in general: Using the classifier, cytomegalovirus status was reportedly diagnosed with high specificity and sensitivity. A link between a missense DCLRE1C variant and TCR beta V- and J-gene trimming emerged from a later analysis. Versus the approximately 700-donor mean, an Asian-associated ancestry cluster reportedly showed fewer N-insertions in a later analysis. Rarity marked most TCR sequences, yet some public TCRs occurred in many donors.

This PCR relied on a set of 60 Vbeta primers and 13 Jbeta primers. The assay was immunoSEQ multiplex PCR, and TCRdb's table has in-frame clones only and misses some. The repertoire consists of 85,000 to 110,000 clones, with roughly 77% occurring once and the leading ten covering about 9.4%. With V trimmed by 6 bases and J by 6 bases, 8 bases remained unmatched. The CDR3 loop spans 14 amino acids. The germline gives CDR1 MRHNA, CDR2 SNTAGT. What was sequenced was PBMCs. The receptor comes from a woman aged 18-35 years in good health and CMV-seropositive. The genes are TRBV6-4 and TRBJ1-1; 9 bases match TRBD1. CDR3 sequence: CASSHGQGSAEAFF. As DNA, the CDR3 is TGTGCCAGCAGCCACGGACAGGGGAGCGCTGAAGCTTTCTTT.